The 28 T cell receptor beta chains below all came from one sample that was sequenced in a study of CD8 T cells in Susac syndrome. Random hexamers primed reverse transcription of about 0.45 to 1 ug RNA. TCRdb used MiXCR to reprocess the immunoSEQ multiplex PCR reads, holding one entry per CDR3 protein. The data contain about 180,000 distinct CDR3 sequences, 90% to 95% of them singletons. The sample consisted of CD4+ T cells from PBMCs. All receptors come from a human donor with Susac syndrome.

This chain uses TRBV19 with TRBJ2-2, with D maybe TRBD1 (6 bases). This CDR3 has 15 residues. Deletions cut 1 base from V and 4 bases from J, with 10 bases between. Germline lookup yields CDR1 LNHDA and CDR2 SQIVND (reference sequence). Here the CDR3 reads CASSIVGQRTGELFF. The CDR3 DNA sequence: TGTGCCAGTAGTATAGTAGGACAGCGCACCGGGGAGCTGTTTTTT.

V usage is TRBV6-5 and J usage is TRBJ2-7, with D tentatively TRBD1 (5 bases). The length of the CDR3 is 13 residues. Between the trimmed V and J ends, which lost 6 bases and 7 bases, there was a span of 16 bases. The germline CDR1 and CDR2 sequences are MNHEY and SVGAGI. Here the CDR3 DNA reads TGTGCCAGCAGAAACGCAGGGTCCGGGGAGCAGTACTTC. Amino acid sequence: CASRNAGSGEQYF.

The gene calls are TRBV7-9 and TRBJ1-2; TRBD1 matches 9 bases. Trimming took 3 bases from V and 8 from J; bases not matched to a gene: 7. The CDR3 runs 14 residues. Per germline, CDR1 SEHNR and CDR2 FQNEAQ (reference sequence). The CDR3 reads CASSFGDRVGGYTF. The CDR3 DNA sequence: TGTGCCAGCAGCTTCGGGGACAGGGTGGGAGGCTACACCTTC. The full variable domain, its missing parts supplied by reference TRBV7-9 and TRBJ1-2, is DTGVSQNPRHKITKRGQNVTFRCDPISEHNRLYWYRQTLGQGPEFLTYFQNEAQLEKSRLLSDRFSAERPKGSFSTLEIQRTEQGDSAMYLCASSFGDRVGGYTFGSGTRLTVV.

This clonotype has only one observation. The chain recombines TRBV19 with TRBJ1-1; no definite D call. With 5 bases removed from V and 1 base from J, the gap between germline ends came to 14 bases. The CDR3 is 15 amino acids. The germline V gene has CDR1 LNHDA and CDR2 SQIVND (reference sequence). CDR3 in amino acids: CASSLQHRTNTEAFF. As DNA, the CDR3 is TGTGCCAGTAGTCTCCAACATCGGACGAACACTGAAGCTTTCTTT.

V and J are TRBV4-2 and TRBJ2-7; D unclear. The CDR3 sequence is 16 residues long. CDR1 and CDR2 (germline): LGHNA, YNFKEQ. The ends were cut back, 3 bases at V and 2 bases at J, with 17 bases in the middle. The CDR3 is CASSQDPRLPPYEQYF. The CDR3 coding sequence is TGTGCCAGCAGCCAGGACCCACGACTGCCCCCCTACGAGCAGTACTTC.

This chain joins TRBV2 and TRBJ1-1, with D unresolved. This CDR3 has 13 residues. The germline CDR1 and CDR2 sequences are SNHLY and FYNNEI. V shed 6 bases and J shed 1 base, with 9 bases lying between them. CDR3 residues: CASRRDRNTEAFF. CDR3 DNA sequence: TGTGCCAGCAGGCGAGACCGGAACACTGAAGCTTTCTTT.

The V and J genes are TRBV4-3 and TRBJ1-4; D uncertain. V lost 0 bases and J lost 4, with 12 bases in between. The CDR3 loop spans 16 amino acids. The V gene's germline CDR1 is LGHNA and CDR2 YSLEER. CDR3 DNA: TGCGCCAGCAGCCAAGAAGCGCGACCCTTTAATGAAAAACTGTTTTTT. It is translated as CASSQEARPFNEKLFF.

This rearrangement joins TRBV20-1 to TRBJ2-7; tentatively, D is TRBD2 (5 bases). Trimming cost V 3 bases and J 3 bases, with 18 bases left between them. Per the germline V gene, CDR1 is DFQATT and CDR2 is SNEGSKA (reference sequence). The CDR3 runs to 15 residues. The CDR3 region has the DNA TGCAGTGCTAGGGAGGACTCTCACGGCCTCTACGAGCAGTACTTC. This encodes CSAREDSHGLYEQYF.

The CDR3 DNA sequence: TGTGCCAGCAGCCGTAGCGGGGGGGCCAGCGAGACCCAGTACTTC. This gives the protein CASSRSGGASETQYF. This chain connects TRBV5-4 to TRBJ2-5; 11 bases fit TRBD2. Germline V gene sequence: CDR1 SGHNT, CDR2 YYREEE (reference sequence). CDR3 size: 15 residues. V dropped 4 bases and J dropped 5; count of bases not matched to a gene: 7.

This clonotype was detected once. The genes are TRBV5-1 and TRBJ1-5; a weak D match, TRBD1 (5 bases). The germline V gene has CDR1 SGHRS and CDR2 YFSETQ. The V end was cut by 1 base, the J end by 6 bases, with 14 bases between. The CDR3 is 15 amino acids. CDR3 residues: CASSLRDWNVQPQHF. In DNA, the CDR3 is TGCGCCAGCAGCTTGAGGGACTGGAACGTTCAGCCCCAGCATTTT.

The J gene is TRBJ2-5, the V gene TRBV7-2; D might be TRBD2 (6 bases). Germline values: CDR1 SGHTA, CDR2 FQGNSA. Trimming stripped 4 bases from V and 1 base from J, with 10 bases between. This CDR3 contains 14 residues. The CDR3 nucleotides read TGTGCCAGCAGCTACACGGGACTCCAAGAGACCCAGTACTTC. Its protein is CASSYTGLQETQYF.

The gene calls are TRBV6-5 and TRBJ2-7, with 7 bases aligning to TRBD2. This CDR3 is 15 amino acids long. CDR1 and CDR2 from the germline V gene are MNHEY and SVGAGI. The V gene end was trimmed by 7 bases and the J gene end by 0 bases; junction bases not matched to a gene: 9. In nucleotides, the CDR3 is TGTGCCAGCACCGAGGCCGGGGGGACCTCCTACGAGCAGTACTTC. Its protein is CASTEAGGTSYEQYF.

This chain links TRBV3-1 with TRBJ1-5; D unresolved. The V gene lost 2 bases and the J gene lost 0 bases, with 5 bases spanning the gap. The length of the CDR3 is 14 residues. Germline CDR1 and CDR2: LGHDT and YNNKEL (reference sequence). The CDR3 nucleotides are TGTGCCAGCAGCCAACGGGGTAGCAATCAGCCCCAGCATTTT. This sequence encodes CASSQRGSNQPQHF.

This clonotype was found once. V is TRBV7-2 and J is TRBJ2-7; TRBD1 agrees at 7 bases. The CDR3 contains 13 residues. Germline V gene data show CDR1 as SGHTA and CDR2 as FQGNSA. After removal of 1 base from V and 6 bases from J, the junction contained 3 bases not matched to a gene. The CDR3 DNA reads TGTGCCAGCAGCTTAGGGGACAGTCTCGAGCAGTACTTC. This codes for CASSLGDSLEQYF.

V gene TRBV15 combines with J gene TRBJ2-1; weak D call: TRBD2 (5 bases). This CDR3 region has 15 residues. V was shortened by 0 bases and J by 7 bases, with 13 bases between the two germline ends. Per germline, CDR1 LNHNV and CDR2 YYDKDF (reference sequence). The CDR3 coding sequence is TGTGCCACCAGCAGAGATCAAGGCGGGCCAAATGAGCAGTTCTTC. It specifies CATSRDQGGPNEQFF.

This clonotype was found once. The rearrangement uses TRBV3-1 and TRBJ1-1; tentative D call: TRBD1 (6 bases). The germline V and J ends were trimmed by 0 bases and 11 bases, with 16 bases remaining between them. This CDR3 has 14 amino acids. Per germline, CDR1 LGHDT and CDR2 YNNKEL (reference sequence). CDR3 loop: CASSQDSGGGTAFF. CDR3 coding DNA: TGTGCCAGCAGCCAAGATAGTGGGGGGGGCACGGCTTTCTTT. Using reference TRBV3-1 and TRBJ1-1 for the parts outside the CDR3, the full variable domain is DTAVSQTPKYLVTQMGNDKSIKCEQNLGHDTMYWYKQDSKKFLKIMFSYNNKELIINETVPNRFSPKSPDKAHLNLHINSLELGDSAVYFCASSQDSGGGTAFFGQGTRLTVV.

This sequence joins TRBV14 and TRBJ2-7; no clear D. Germline V gives CDR1 SGHDN, CDR2 FVKESK. Trimming removed 1 base at V and 2 bases at J, with 6 bases between. CDR3 length: 13 amino acids. CDR3 protein: CASSQVSAYEQYF. For the CDR3, the DNA is TGTGCCAGCAGCCAAGTGTCTGCCTACGAGCAGTACTTC. Full variable domain (remainder filled in from reference TRBV14 and TRBJ2-7): EAGVTQFPSHSVIEKGQTVTLRCDPISGHDNLYWYRRVMGKEIKFLLHFVKESKQDESGMPNNRFLAERTGGTYSTLKVQPAELEDSGVYFCASSQVSAYEQYFGPGTRLTVT.

The V call is TRBV6-1, the J call TRBJ2-3; weak D call: TRBD2 (5 bases). The CDR3 extends over 14 amino acids. The germline gives CDR1 MNHNS, CDR2 SASEGT. Deletions cut 6 bases from V and 0 bases from J, with 10 bases between. CDR3 sequence reads: CASSAGKSTDTQYF. As DNA, the CDR3 is TGTGCCAGCAGCGCCGGGAAAAGCACAGATACGCAGTATTTT.

This clonotype was seen a single time. V gene TRBV30 combines with J gene TRBJ2-3; 7 bases line up with TRBD1. CDR3 size: 14 residues. CDR1 GTSNPN and CDR2 SVGIG come from the germline V gene (reference sequence). J was trimmed by 2 bases and V by 1 base; bases with no gene match: 3. CDR3 sequence reads: CAWSGDRATDTQYF. The DNA for the CDR3 is TGTGCCTGGAGTGGAGACAGGGCCACAGATACGCAGTATTTT.

V gene TRBV20-1 combines with J gene TRBJ1-5, with D unresolved. V dropped 1 base and J dropped 6 bases, with 7 bases sitting between them. CDR1 DFQATT and CDR2 SNEGSKA come from the germline V gene (reference sequence). The CDR3 loop spans 12 amino acids. CDR3 coding DNA: TGCAGTGCTAGAGCGGGATCTCAGCCCCAGCATTTT. It is translated as CSARAGSQPQHF.

The chain combines TRBV23-1 with TRBJ2-7, with D maybe TRBD1 (5 bases). TRBV23-1 is an ORF; its function is uncertain. V was cut by 4 bases and J by 5 bases, with 9 bases left in between. The length of the CDR3 is 12 residues. The CDR3 nucleotides read TGCGCCAGCAGTCCCCGACAGAACGAGCAGTACTTC. Amino acid sequence: CASSPRQNEQYF.

The CDR3 region has the DNA TGCAGTGCTAGAGATCCCAACCAAGAGACCCAGTACTTC. It encodes CSARDPNQETQYF. The chain couples TRBV20-1 to TRBJ2-5; D ambiguous. The CDR3 is 13 residues long. Germline V gene lookup returns CDR1 DFQATT and CDR2 SNEGSKA (reference sequence). Trimming pared 0 bases from V and 0 bases from J, leaving 5 bases between.

The chain employs TRBV6-1 and TRBJ1-1, with 9 nucleotides matching TRBD1. CDR1 MNHNS and CDR2 SASEGT come from the germline V gene. The CDR3 is 14 amino acids. Unmatched junction bases numbered 5, after V lost 4 bases and J lost 5 bases. The CDR3, as DNA: TGTGCCAGCAGTGGGGGACAGGGACGAACTGAAGCTTTCTTT. This sequence encodes CASSGGQGRTEAFF.

CDR3 sequence (DNA): TGTGCCAGCAGGCAGACAGGGTCCTACGAGCAGTACTTC. As protein: CASRQTGSYEQYF. The chain recombines TRBV2 with TRBJ2-7; TRBD1 aligns across 7 bases. Trimming cost V 6 bases and J 1 base; bases outside gene matches: 3. The CDR3 length is 13 residues. The germline gives CDR1 SNHLY, CDR2 FYNNEI.

The V call is TRBV3-1, the J call TRBJ1-5; TRBD1 might be the D (6 bases). The CDR3 extends over 15 amino acids. The germline CDR1 and CDR2 sequences are LGHDT and YNNKEL (reference sequence). Deletions cut 1 base from V and 4 bases from J, with 11 bases between. The chain's CDR3 is CASSQADRNNQPQHF. In DNA form, the CDR3 reads TGTGCCAGCAGCCAAGCTGACAGGAATAATCAGCCCCAGCATTTT.

CDR3 DNA: TGCAGCGTTCGCGGGGAAGTCACTGAAGCTTTCTTT. It yields the protein CSVRGEVTEAFF. The V and J genes are TRBV29-1 and TRBJ1-1, with no clear D. CDR1 and CDR2 (germline): SQVTM, ANQGSEA. Trimming stripped 5 bases from V and 4 bases from J, with 11 bases between. This CDR3 spans 12 amino acids.

The gene calls are TRBV11-2 and TRBJ2-2; the D is unclear. Per the germline V gene, CDR1 is SGHAT and CDR2 is FQNNGV. V was cut by 7 bases and J by 2 bases, with 17 bases left in between. There are 16 residues in the CDR3. The CDR3 spells CASTHTDTINTGELFF. The DNA of the CDR3 is TGTGCCAGCACCCACACAGACACAATTAACACCGGGGAGCTGTTTTTT.

This clonotype has a single count. CDR3 nucleotide sequence: TGTGCCAGCAGCTTAGGCGGGGGAATCGGGGAGCTGTTTTTT. Translating it yields CASSLGGGIGELFF. V is TRBV7-3 and J is TRBJ2-2, with 7 bases matching TRBD2. CDR1 and CDR2 from the germline V gene are SGHTA and FQGTGA. The ends lost 2 bases at V and 7 bases at J; junction bases unmatched: 4. The CDR3 has 14 amino acids.